This is a list of T cell receptor beta chains from one sample in a study of OX40 agonist ivuxolimab in advanced cancers. TCRdb's table, derived via immunoSEQ multiplex PCR, lists solely in-frame clones and lacks some. This sample has about 64,000 clones; about 90% occur once, and the top ten carry 5.2%. Here the sequenced sample was CD4+ or CD8+ T cells sorted from blood, taken in a trial of the OX40 agonist ivuxolimab. Source of these receptors: an adult with an advanced solid tumor such as melanoma, head and neck, liver or kidney cancer. CDR3s include the opening cysteine and the closing phenylalanine or tryptophan. D genes are given only for firm matches. A row's size may be missing; if present it is once, few, many or a size class.

d_call,clone_size,cdr3_length,j_call,v_call,cdr3_nt,cdr3_aa
TRBD1,few,15,TRBJ1-2,TRBV14,TGTGCCAGCAGCCAAGATCTTAGGACAGGGTATGGCTACACCTTC,CASSQDLRTGYGYTF
TRBD1,once,15,TRBJ2-4,TRBV5-8,TGTGCCAGCAGCCCCCTCACTAGGGGGCGGGACATTCAGTACTTC,CASSPLTRGRDIQYF
TRBD1,NA,16,TRBJ2-7,TRBV6-1,TGTGCCAGCAGTGGGACAGGGCAGGGGCGGTTCGGCGAGCAGTACTTC,CASSGTGQGRFGEQYF
NA,NA,11,TRBJ2-7,TRBV19,TGTGCCAGTAGTACAGGATACGAGCAGTACTTC,CASSTGYEQYF
NA,once,11,TRBJ2-1,TRBV7-9,TGTGCCAGCAGCTATTCGAATGAGCAGTTCTTC,CASSYSNEQFF
NA,NA,14,TRBJ2-3,TRBV5-1,TGCGCCAGCAGCCCCGGGGGTTCCACAGATACGCAGTATTTT,CASSPGGSTDTQYF
NA,few,15,TRBJ1-5,TRBV15,TGTGCCACCAGCAGAGTAGGAGGCGGGGCTCAGCCCCAGCATTTT,CATSRVGGGAQPQHF
TRBD1,NA,15,TRBJ2-7,TRBV19,TGTGCCAGTAGTTCGACCGGGACAGGGGGCGGCGAGCAGTACTTC,CASSSTGTGGGEQYF
TRBD2,NA,14,TRBJ2-7,TRBV10-3,TGTGCCATCACTAGGACTAGCGACTCCTACGAGCAGTACTTC,CAITRTSDSYEQYF
NA,NA,14,TRBJ1-1,TRBV28,TGTGCCAGCAGCTCTGGACGGGGAAGGCCTGAAGCTTTCTTT,CASSSGRGRPEAFF
NA,NA,14,TRBJ2-7,TRBV18,TGTGCCAGCTCGGACCTCAAGACAGGCTACGAGCAGTACTTC,CASSDLKTGYEQYF
TRBD1,once,12,TRBJ1-2,TRBV25-1,TGTGCCAGCAGAGACAGGGATCATGGCTACACCTTC,CASRDRDHGYTF
NA,NA,14,TRBJ2-7,TRBV6-5,TGTGCCAGCAGTTACTCCCGAAGCTCCTACGAGCAGTACTTC,CASSYSRSSYEQYF
TRBD1,NA,15,TRBJ2-3,TRBV7-2,TGTGCCAGCAGCACCCGGACAGGGAAAGGAAATACGCAGTATTTT,CASSTRTGKGNTQYF
TRBD2,NA,15,TRBJ2-5,TRBV6-7,TGTGCCAGCAGTCCCCGACTAGCGGCCGAAGAGACCCAGTACTTC,CASSPRLAAEETQYF
TRBD1,medium-sized,13,TRBJ2-1,TRBV2,TGTGCCAGCAGTGAGGACAGGGTGGGTGAGCAGTTCTTC,CASSEDRVGEQFF
NA,NA,12,TRBJ2-5,TRBV30,TGTGCCTGGAGTCTGGGACCGACGACCCAGTACTTC,CAWSLGPTTQYF
TRBD1,NA,15,TRBJ2-7,TRBV6-5,TGTGCCAGCAGTTACTCGCCAGGGGGCTCCTACGAGCAGTACTTC,CASSYSPGGSYEQYF
TRBD1,NA,16,TRBJ1-3,TRBV11-2,TGTGCCAGCAGCTTAGCCGGGACAGCCTCTGGAAACACCATATATTTT,CASSLAGTASGNTIYF
NA,NA,16,TRBJ2-7,TRBV6-5,TGTGCCAGCAGTTGGGGATTAGCGCCGAGCTCCTACGAGCAGTACTTC,CASSWGLAPSSYEQYF
TRBD2,NA,16,TRBJ2-1,TRBV4-2,TGTGCCAGCAGCCAAACGGCTAGCGGGCTCTACAATGAGCAGTTCTTC,CASSQTASGLYNEQFF
NA,NA,16,TRBJ2-1,TRBV28,TGTGCCAGCAGTTTATATTCCCTCAGCTCCTACAATGAGCAGTTCTTC,CASSLYSLSSYNEQFF
NA,NA,11,TRBJ2-5,TRBV30,TGTGCCTGGAGCGTTGAGGAGGCCCAGTACTTC,CAWSVEEAQYF
NA,NA,17,TRBJ1-3,TRBV9,TGTGCCAGCAGCCCCTTGAAAAGGCCGAACTCTGGAAACACCATATATTTT,CASSPLKRPNSGNTIYF
TRBD1,NA,16,TRBJ2-3,TRBV5-1,TGCGCCAGCAGCTTGATGACAGGGGCTAGCACAGATACGCAGTATTTT,CASSLMTGASTDTQYF
NA,NA,15,TRBJ2-2,TRBV5-1,TGCGCCAGCAGCTCGACCGCCGCGAACACCGGGGAGCTGTTTTTT,CASSSTAANTGELFF
NA,NA,15,TRBJ1-4,TRBV18,TGTGCCAGCTCACTAAATCTGGGAGACAATGAAAAACTGTTTTTT,CASSLNLGDNEKLFF
NA,NA,16,TRBJ2-7,TRBV6-5,TGTGCCAGCAGTTACTCGAAAGTAAGATTCTTCTACGAGCAGTACTTC,CASSYSKVRFFYEQYF
NA,NA,14,TRBJ2-6,TRBV5-6,TGTGCCAGCAGCACCCGTTCTGGGGCCAACGTCCTGACTTTC,CASSTRSGANVLTF
NA,NA,14,TRBJ2-2,TRBV6-6,TGTGCCAGCAGGTCTCAAAGAGACACCGGGGAGCTGTTTTTT,CASRSQRDTGELFF
NA,NA,15,TRBJ1-3,TRBV4-1,TGCGCCAGCAGCCAACGGGGGATCTCTGGAAACACCATATATTTT,CASSQRGISGNTIYF
NA,NA,16,TRBJ2-4,TRBV4-2,TGTGCCAGCAGCCAAGATCCAGATACGGCCAAAAACATTCAGTACTTC,CASSQDPDTAKNIQYF
NA,NA,17,TRBJ2-1,TRBV4-2,TGTGCCAGCAGCCAAGATCGCGGGACAGAGCCATACAATGAGCAGTTCTTC,CASSQDRGTEPYNEQFF
NA,NA,13,TRBJ1-3,TRBV18,TGTGCCAGCTCACCAAACTCTGGAAACACCATATATTTT,CASSPNSGNTIYF
TRBD1,NA,14,TRBJ2-2,TRBV10-2,TGCGCCAGCAGTCCGGGACAGTACACCGGGGAGCTGTTTTTT,CASSPGQYTGELFF
NA,once,14,TRBJ1-5,TRBV6-1,TGTGCCAGCAGTGACAGCGGGGGTAATCAGCCCCAGCATTTT,CASSDSGGNQPQHF
TRBD1,NA,17,TRBJ2-7,TRBV27,TGTGCCAGCAGCTCCCACCCAGGGGGCTCTAGCTCCTACGAGCAGTACTTC,CASSSHPGGSSSYEQYF
NA,NA,13,TRBJ1-1,TRBV19,TGTGCCAGTAGGGGAGGTTGGAACACTGAAGCTTTCTTT,CASRGGWNTEAFF
NA,NA,13,TRBJ2-2,TRBV25-1,TGTGCCAGCAGTCTCAATTTAAACGGGGAGCTGTTTTTT,CASSLNLNGELFF
NA,NA,18,TRBJ1-2,TRBV18,TGTGCCAGCTCACCTCCGGGTCAGGCGCTCGTCACGGGGGATGGCTACACCTTC,CASSPPGQALVTGDGYTF
NA,NA,15,TRBJ2-5,TRBV5-1,TGCGCCAGCAGCATGGCCGGGACCCAACAAGAGACCCAGTACTTC,CASSMAGTQQETQYF
NA,NA,15,TRBJ2-3,TRBV11-2,TGTGCCAGCAGCAGTAGAGGGGCGGGCACAGATACGCAGTATTTT,CASSSRGAGTDTQYF
NA,NA,13,TRBJ1-2,TRBV28,TGTGCCAGCAGTTTATCCGGGGAAGGTGGCTACACCTTC,CASSLSGEGGYTF
NA,NA,13,TRBJ1-5,TRBV5-1,TGCGCCAGCAGCTCAAAGGTGGGGCAGCCCCAGCATTTT,CASSSKVGQPQHF
NA,NA,14,TRBJ1-5,TRBV19,TGTGCCAGTAGCCCGATGGACGGAGATCAGCCCCAGCATTTT,CASSPMDGDQPQHF
TRBD2,NA,13,TRBJ2-7,TRBV28,TGTGCCAGCAGTACCACTAGCGGGAGGGGATATCACTTC,CASSTTSGRGYHF
NA,NA,16,TRBJ2-1,TRBV7-2,TGTGCCAGCAGCTTAATGGCTAGCTCCAAGTACAATGAGCAGTTCTTC,CASSLMASSKYNEQFF